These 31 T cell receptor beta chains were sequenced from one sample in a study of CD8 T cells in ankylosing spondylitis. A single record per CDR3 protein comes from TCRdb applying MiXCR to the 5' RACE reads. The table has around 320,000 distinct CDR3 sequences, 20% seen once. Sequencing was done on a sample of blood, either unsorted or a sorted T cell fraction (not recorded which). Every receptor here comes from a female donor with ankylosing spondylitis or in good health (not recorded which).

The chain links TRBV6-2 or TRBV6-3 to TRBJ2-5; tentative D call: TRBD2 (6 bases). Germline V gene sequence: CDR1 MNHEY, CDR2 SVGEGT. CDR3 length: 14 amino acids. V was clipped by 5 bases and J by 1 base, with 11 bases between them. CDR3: CASSPGLIQETQYF. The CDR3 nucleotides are TGTGCCAGCAGTCCCGGACTAATCCAAGAGACCCAGTACTTC.

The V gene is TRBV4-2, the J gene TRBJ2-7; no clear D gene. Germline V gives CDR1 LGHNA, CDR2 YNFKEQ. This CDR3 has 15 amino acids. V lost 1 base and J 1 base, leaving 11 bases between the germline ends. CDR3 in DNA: TGTGCCAGCAGCCAAGCTACATCCTCTTCCTACGAGCAGTACTTC. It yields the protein CASSQATSSSYEQYF.

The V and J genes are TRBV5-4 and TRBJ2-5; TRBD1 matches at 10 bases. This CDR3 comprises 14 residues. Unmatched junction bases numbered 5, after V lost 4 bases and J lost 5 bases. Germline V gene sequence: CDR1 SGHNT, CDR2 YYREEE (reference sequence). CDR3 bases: TGTGCCAGCAGCCCGACAGGGGGCGATGAGACCCAGTACTTC. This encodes CASSPTGGDETQYF.

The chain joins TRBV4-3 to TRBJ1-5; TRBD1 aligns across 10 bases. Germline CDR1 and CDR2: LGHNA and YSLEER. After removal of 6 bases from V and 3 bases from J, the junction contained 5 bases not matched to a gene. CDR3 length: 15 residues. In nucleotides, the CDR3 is TGCGCCAGCAGTTTCGACAGGGGGCTCAATCAGCCCCAGCATTTT. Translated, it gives CASSFDRGLNQPQHF.

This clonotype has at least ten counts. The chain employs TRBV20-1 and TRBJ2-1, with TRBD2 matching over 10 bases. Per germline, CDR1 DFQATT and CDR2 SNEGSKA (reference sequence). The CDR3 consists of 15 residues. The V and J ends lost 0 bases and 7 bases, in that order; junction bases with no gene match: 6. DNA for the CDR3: TGCAGTGCTAGAGATCGGACTAGCGGAGTGAATGAGCAGTTCTTC. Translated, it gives CSARDRTSGVNEQFF.

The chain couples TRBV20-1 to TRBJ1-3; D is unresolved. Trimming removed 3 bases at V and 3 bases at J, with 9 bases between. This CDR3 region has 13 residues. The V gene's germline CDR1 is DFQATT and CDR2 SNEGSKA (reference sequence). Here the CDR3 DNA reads TGCAGTGCTAGTAGCAGGCGTGGAAACACCATATATTTT. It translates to CSASSRRGNTIYF.

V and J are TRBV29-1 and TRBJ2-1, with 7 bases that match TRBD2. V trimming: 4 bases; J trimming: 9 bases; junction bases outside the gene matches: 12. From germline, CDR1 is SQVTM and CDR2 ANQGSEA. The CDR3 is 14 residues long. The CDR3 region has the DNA TGCAGCGTTGGTGCGGGGGTAGGAGCGGGTGAGCAGTTCTTC. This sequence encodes CSVGAGVGAGEQFF.

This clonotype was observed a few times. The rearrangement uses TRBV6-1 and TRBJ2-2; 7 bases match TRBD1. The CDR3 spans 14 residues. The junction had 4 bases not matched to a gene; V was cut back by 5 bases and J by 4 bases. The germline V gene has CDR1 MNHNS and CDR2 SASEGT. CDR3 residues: CASSPQGVTGELFF. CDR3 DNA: TGTGCCAGCAGTCCGCAGGGGGTCACCGGGGAGCTGTTTTTT.

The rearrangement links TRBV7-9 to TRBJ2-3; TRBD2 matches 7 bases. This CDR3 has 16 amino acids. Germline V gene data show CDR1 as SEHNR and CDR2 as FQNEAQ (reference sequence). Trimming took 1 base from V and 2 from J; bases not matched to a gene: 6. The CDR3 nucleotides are TGTGCCAGCAGCTTAGATGTAGCGGGCTACACAGATACGCAGTATTTT. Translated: CASSLDVAGYTDTQYF.

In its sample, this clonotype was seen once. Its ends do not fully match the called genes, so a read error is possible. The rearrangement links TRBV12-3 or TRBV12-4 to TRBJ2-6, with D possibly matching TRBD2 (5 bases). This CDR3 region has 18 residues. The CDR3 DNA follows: TGTACCAGCAGTTTACGTCAACTAGTGAAATCTGGGGCCAACGTCCTGACTTTC. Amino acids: CTSSLRQLVKSGANVLTF.

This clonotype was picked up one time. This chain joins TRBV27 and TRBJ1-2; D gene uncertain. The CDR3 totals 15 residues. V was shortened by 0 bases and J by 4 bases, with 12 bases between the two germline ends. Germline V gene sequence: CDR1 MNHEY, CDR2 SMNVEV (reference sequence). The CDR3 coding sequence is TGTGCCAGCAGTTTATCGGATGGCGGGGTCTATGGCTACACCTTC. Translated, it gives CASSLSDGGVYGYTF.

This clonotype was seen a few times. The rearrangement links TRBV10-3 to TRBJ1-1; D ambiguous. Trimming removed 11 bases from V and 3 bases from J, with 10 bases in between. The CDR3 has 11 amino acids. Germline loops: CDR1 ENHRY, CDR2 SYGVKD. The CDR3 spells CAASGYTEAFF. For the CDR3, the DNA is TGTGCCGCTTCCGGGTACACTGAAGCTTTCTTT.

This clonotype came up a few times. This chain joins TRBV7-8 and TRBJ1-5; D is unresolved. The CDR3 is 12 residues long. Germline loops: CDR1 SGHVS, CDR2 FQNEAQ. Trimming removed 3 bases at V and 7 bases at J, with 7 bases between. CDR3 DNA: TGTGCCAGCAGCTTGGAGGAGCAGCCCCAGCATTTT. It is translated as CASSLEEQPQHF. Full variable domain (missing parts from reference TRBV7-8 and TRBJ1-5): GAGVSQSPRYKVAKRGQDVALRCDPISGHVSLFWYQQALGQGPEFLTYFQNEAQLDKSGLPSDRFFAERPEGSVSTLKIQRTQQEDSAVYLCASSLEEQPQHFGDGTRLSIL.

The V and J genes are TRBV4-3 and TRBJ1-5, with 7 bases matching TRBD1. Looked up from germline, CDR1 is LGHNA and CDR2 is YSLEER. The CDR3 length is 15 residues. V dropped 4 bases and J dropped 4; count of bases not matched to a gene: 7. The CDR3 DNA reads TGCGCCAGCAGCCTCAACAGGGGTCGGAATCAGCCCCAGCATTTT. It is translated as CASSLNRGRNQPQHF.

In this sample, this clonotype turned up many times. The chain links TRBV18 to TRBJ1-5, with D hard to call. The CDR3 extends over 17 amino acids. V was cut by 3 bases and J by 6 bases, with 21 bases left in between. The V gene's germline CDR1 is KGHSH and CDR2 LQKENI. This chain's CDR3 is CASSPQRLDRTGQPQHF. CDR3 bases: TGTGCCAGCTCACCTCAGCGGTTGGATCGGACGGGTCAGCCCCAGCATTTT.

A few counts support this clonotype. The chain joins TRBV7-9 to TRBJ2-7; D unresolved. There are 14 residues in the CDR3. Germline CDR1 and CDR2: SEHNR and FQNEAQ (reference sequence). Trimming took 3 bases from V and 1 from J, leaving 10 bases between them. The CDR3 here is CASSFLPTSYEQYF. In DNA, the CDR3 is TGTGCCAGCAGCTTCCTCCCAACTTCCTACGAGCAGTACTTC.

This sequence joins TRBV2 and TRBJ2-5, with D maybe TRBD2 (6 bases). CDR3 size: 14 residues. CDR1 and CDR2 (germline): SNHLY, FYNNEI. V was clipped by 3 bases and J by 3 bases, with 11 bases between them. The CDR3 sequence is CASSEPLAKETQYF. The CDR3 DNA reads TGTGCCAGCAGTGAGCCCCTAGCGAAAGAGACCCAGTACTTC.

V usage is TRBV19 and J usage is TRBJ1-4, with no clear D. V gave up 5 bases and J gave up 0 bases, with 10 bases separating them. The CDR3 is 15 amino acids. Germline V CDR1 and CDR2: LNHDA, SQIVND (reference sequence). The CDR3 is CASSAGRTTNEKLFF. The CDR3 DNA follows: TGTGCCAGTAGTGCAGGACGGACAACTAATGAAAAACTGTTTTTT.

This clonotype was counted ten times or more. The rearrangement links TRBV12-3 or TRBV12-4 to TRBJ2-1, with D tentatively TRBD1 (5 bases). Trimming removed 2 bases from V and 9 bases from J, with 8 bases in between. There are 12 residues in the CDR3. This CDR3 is CASSLIGVEQFF. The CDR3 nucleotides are TGTGCCAGCAGTTTAATAGGGGTTGAGCAGTTCTTC.

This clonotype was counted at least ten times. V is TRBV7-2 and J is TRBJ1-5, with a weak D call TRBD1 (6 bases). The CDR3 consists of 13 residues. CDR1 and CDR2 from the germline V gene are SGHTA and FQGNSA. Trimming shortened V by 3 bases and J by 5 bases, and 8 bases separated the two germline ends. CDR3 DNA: TGTGCCAGCAGCTTTAAGGGGGATCAGCCCCAGCATTTT. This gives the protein CASSFKGDQPQHF.

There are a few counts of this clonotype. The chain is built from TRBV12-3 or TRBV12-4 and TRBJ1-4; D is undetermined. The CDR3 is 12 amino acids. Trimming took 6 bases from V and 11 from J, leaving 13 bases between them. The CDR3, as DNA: TGTGCCAGCAGCCGGGGTGGAGAGAAACTGTTTTTT. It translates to CASSRGGEKLFF.

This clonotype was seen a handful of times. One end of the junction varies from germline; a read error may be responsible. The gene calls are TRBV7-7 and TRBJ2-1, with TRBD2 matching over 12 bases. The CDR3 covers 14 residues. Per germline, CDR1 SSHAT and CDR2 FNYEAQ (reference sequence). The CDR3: CASSPLAGGSEQFF. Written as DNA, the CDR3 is TGTGCTAGCAGCCCACTAGCGGGAGGAAGTGAGCAGTTCTTC.

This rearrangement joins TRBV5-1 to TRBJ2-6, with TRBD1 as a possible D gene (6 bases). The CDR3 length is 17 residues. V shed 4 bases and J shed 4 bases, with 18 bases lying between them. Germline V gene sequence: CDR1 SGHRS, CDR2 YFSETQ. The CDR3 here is CASSPPNRASGANVLTF. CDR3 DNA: TGCGCCAGCAGCCCCCCTAACAGGGCATCCGGGGCCAACGTCCTGACTTTC.

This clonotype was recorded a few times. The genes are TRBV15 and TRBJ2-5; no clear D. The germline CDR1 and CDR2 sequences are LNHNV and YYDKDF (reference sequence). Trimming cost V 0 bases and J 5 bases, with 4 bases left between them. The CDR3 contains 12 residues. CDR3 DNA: TGTGCCACCAGCAGAGATTACGAGACCCAGTACTTC. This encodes CATSRDYETQYF.

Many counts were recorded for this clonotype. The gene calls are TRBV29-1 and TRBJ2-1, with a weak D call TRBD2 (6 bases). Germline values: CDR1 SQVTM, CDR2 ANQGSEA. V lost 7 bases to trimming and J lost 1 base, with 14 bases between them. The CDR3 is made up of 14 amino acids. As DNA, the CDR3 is TGCAGCGCGGCTAGCGATGGGTCCTACAATGAGCAGTTCTTC. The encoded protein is CSAASDGSYNEQFF.

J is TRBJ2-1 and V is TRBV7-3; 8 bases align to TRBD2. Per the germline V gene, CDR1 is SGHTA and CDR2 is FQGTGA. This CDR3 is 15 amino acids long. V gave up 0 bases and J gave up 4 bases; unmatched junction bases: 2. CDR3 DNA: TGTGCCAGCAGCTTAACTGGACTAGCATACAATGAGCAGTTCTTC. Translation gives CASSLTGLAYNEQFF. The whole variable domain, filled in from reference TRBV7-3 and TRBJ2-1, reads GAGVSQTPSNKVTEKGKYVELRCDPISGHTALYWYRQSLGQGPEFLIYFQGTGAADDSGLPNDRFFAVRPEGSVSTLKIQRTERGDSAVYLCASSLTGLAYNEQFFGPGTRLTVL.

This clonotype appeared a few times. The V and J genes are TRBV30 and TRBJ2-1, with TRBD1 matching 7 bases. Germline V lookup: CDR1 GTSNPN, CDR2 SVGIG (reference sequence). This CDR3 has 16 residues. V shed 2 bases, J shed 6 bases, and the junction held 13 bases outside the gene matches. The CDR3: CAWSTLTGLYRNEQFF. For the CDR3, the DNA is TGTGCCTGGAGTACGCTGACAGGGCTTTACCGCAATGAGCAGTTCTTC.

CDR3 sequence: CASRSSVRRTDTQYF. The CDR3 nucleotides read TGTGCCAGCAGGAGTAGCGTCCGGCGCACAGATACGCAGTATTTT. J is TRBJ2-3 and V is TRBV2; weak D call: TRBD2 (5 bases). V was shortened by 6 bases and J by 1 base, with 14 bases between the two germline ends. The CDR3 length is 15 residues. Germline values: CDR1 SNHLY, CDR2 FYNNEI.

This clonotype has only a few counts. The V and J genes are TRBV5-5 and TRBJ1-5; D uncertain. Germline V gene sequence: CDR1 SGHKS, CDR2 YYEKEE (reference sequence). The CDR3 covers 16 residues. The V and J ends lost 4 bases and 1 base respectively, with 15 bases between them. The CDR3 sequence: CASSPSPGLSNQPQHF. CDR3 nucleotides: TGTGCCAGCAGCCCCAGCCCAGGATTAAGCAATCAGCCCCAGCATTTT.

CDR3 nucleotide sequence: TGTGCCAGCAGCCTTCACTCGACAGGGCGGATCTCTGGCTACACCTTC. This gives the protein CASSLHSTGRISGYTF. This chain connects TRBV14 to TRBJ1-2, with 7 bases lining up with TRBD1. Per germline, CDR1 SGHDN and CDR2 FVKESK. Trimming took 4 bases from V and 7 from J; bases not matched to a gene: 15. This CDR3 is built from 16 residues.

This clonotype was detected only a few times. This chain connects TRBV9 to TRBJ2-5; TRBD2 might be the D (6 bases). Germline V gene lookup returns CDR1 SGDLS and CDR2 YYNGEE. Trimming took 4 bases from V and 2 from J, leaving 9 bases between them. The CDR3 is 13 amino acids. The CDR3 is CASSPRGQETQYF. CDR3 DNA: TGTGCCAGCAGCCCCCGGGGGCAAGAGACCCAGTACTTC.